The sequence of this T cell receptor (beta chain) was determined in a study of blood T cell repertoires in COVID-19. The overall study: Sites in the United States, Italy and Spain provided acute and convalescent COVID-19 samples. T cells, B-cell-depleted T cells, or PBMCs supplied cDNA or gDNA.

This CDR3 is 15 amino acids long. Per the germline V gene, CDR1 is MNHEY and CDR2 is SVGAGI. V gave up 4 bases and J gave up 0 bases, with 12 bases separating them. Original processing notes: Amplification with reference gene primers provided the estimates of nucleated cell counts. Data came from immunoSEQ multiplex PCR; TCRdb stores just in-frame clones and leaves some out. For V, J and clone size, that table is used; D and trimming come from the DNA. The data contain roughly 300,000 clones, 65% to 85% of them singletons. This TCR derives from a woman aged 45-59 years with acute or convalescent COVID-19. The V gene is TRBV6-5, the J gene TRBJ1-1, with D tentatively TRBD1 (5 bases). Input material: peripheral blood. This CDR3 is CASSSRRGMNTEAFF. CDR3 in DNA: TGTGCCAGCAGTTCCCGCCGGGGGATGAACACTGAAGCTTTCTTT.